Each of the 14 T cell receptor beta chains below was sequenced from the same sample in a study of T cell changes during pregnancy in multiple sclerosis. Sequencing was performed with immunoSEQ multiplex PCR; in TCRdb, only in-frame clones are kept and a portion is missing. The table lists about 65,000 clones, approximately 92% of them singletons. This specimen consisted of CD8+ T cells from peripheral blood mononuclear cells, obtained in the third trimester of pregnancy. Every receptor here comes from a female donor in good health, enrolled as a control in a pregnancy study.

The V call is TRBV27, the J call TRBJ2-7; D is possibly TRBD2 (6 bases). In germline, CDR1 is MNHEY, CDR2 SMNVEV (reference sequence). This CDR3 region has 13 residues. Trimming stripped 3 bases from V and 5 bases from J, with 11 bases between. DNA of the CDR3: TGTGCCAGCAGTTTCGGAGGGGAAAACGAGCAGTACTTC. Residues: CASSFGGENEQYF.

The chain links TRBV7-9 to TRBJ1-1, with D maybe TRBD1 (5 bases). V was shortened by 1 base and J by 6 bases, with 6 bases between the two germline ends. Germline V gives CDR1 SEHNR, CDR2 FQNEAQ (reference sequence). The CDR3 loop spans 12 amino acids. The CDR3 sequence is CASSLGGAEAFF. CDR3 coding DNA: TGTGCCAGCAGCTTAGGGGGGGCTGAAGCTTTCTTT.

The CDR3 bases are TGTGCCTGGAGTGACCCACCGGGGGAGCAGTTCTTC. The encoded protein is CAWSDPPGEQFF. The genes are TRBV30 and TRBJ2-1, with D possibly being TRBD2 (5 bases). Germline V gene lookup returns CDR1 GTSNPN and CDR2 SVGIG (reference sequence). The V end was cut by 1 base, the J end by 10 bases, with 11 bases between. This CDR3 contains 12 residues.

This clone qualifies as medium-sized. CDR3 residues: CASSQDSPGGITEAFF. CDR3 bases: TGTGCCAGCAGCCAAGATAGTCCAGGGGGCATCACTGAAGCTTTCTTT. V and J are TRBV4-2 and TRBJ1-1; 8 positions match TRBD1. The CDR3 totals 16 residues. With 0 bases clipped from V and 4 bases from J, the junction kept 7 bases outside the gene matches. Germline CDR1 LGHNA, CDR2 YNFKEQ.

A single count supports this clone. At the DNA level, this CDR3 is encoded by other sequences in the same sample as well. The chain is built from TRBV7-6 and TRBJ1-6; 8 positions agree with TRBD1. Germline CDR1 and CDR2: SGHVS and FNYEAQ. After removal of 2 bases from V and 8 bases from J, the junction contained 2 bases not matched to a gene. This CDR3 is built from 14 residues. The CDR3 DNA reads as TGTGCCAGCAGCTTACAGGGGGCATATTCACCCCTCCACTTT. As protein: CASSLQGAYSPLHF.

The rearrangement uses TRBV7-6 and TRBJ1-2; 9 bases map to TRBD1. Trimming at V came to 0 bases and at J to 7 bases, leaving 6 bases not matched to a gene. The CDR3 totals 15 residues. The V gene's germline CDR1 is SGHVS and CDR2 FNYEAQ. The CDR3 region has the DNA TGTGCCAGCAGCTTAGCGAATACAGGGGGCGGTGGCTACACCTTC. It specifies CASSLANTGGGGYTF.

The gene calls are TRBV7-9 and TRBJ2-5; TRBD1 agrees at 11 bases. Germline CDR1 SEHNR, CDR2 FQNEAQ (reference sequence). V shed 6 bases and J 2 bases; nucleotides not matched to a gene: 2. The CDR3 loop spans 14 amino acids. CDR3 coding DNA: TGTGCCAGCAGTGGGACAGGGGGGCAAGAGACCCAGTACTTC. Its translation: CASSGTGGQETQYF.

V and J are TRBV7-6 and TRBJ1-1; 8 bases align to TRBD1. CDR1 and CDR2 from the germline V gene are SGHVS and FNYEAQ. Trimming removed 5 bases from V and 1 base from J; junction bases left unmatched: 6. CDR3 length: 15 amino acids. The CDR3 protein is CASSQRGQANTEAFF. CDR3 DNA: TGTGCCAGCAGCCAACGGGGACAGGCGAACACTGAAGCTTTCTTT.

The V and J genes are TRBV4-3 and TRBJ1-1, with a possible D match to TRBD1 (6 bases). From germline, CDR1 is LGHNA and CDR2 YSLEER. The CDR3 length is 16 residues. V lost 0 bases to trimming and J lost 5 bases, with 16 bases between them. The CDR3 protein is CASSQDSQGPATEAFF. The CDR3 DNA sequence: TGCGCCAGCAGCCAAGATAGTCAGGGGCCGGCGACTGAAGCTTTCTTT.

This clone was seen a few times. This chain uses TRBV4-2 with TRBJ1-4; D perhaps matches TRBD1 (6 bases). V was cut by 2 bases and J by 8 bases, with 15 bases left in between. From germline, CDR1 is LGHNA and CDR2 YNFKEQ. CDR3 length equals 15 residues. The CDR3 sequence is CASSQRQGNNEKLFF. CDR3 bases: TGTGCCAGCAGCCAACGCCAGGGGAATAACGAAAAACTGTTTTTT.

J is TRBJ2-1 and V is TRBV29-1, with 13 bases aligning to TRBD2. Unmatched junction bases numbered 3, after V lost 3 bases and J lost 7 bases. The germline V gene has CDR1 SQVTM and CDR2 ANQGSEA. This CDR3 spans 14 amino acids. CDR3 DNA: TGCAGCGTTGACTGGACTAGCGGGGGAAATGAGCAGTTCTTC. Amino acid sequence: CSVDWTSGGNEQFF.

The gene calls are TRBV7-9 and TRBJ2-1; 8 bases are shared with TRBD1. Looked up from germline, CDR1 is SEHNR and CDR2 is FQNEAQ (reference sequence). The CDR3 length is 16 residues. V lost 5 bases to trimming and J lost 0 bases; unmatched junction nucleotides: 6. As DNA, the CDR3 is TGTGCCAGCAGCCCCTGGGACAGGAGCTCCTACAATGAGCAGTTCTTC. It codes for CASSPWDRSSYNEQFF. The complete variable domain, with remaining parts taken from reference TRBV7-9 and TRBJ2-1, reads DTGVSQNPRHKITKRGQNVTFRCDPISEHNRLYWYRQTLGQGPEFLTYFQNEAQLEKSRLLSDRFSAERPKGSFSTLEIQRTEQGDSAMYLCASSPWDRSSYNEQFFGPGTRLTVL.

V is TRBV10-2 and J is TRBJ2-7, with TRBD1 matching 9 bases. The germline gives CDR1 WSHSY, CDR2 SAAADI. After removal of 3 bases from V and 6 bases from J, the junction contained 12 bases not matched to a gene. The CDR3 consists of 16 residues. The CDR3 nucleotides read TGCGCCAGCAGTGAACCAGACCGGGACAGGGTTGGCGAGCAGTACTTC. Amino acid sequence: CASSEPDRDRVGEQYF.

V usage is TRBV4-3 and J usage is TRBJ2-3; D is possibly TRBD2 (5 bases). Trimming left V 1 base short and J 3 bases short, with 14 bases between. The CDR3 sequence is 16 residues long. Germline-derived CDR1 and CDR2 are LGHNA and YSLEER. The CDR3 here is CASSQGTRGWTDTQYF. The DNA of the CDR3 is TGCGCCAGCAGCCAAGGGACCCGGGGATGGACAGATACGCAGTATTTT.